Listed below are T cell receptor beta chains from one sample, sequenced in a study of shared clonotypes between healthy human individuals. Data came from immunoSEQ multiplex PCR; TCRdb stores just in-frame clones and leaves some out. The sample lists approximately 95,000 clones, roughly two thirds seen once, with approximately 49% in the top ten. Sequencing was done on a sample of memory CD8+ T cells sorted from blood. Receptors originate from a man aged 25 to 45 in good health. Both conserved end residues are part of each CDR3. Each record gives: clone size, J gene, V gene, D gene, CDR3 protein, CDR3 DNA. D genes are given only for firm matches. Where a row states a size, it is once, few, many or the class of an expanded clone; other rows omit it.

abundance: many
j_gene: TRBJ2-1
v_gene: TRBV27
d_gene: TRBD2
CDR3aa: CASSSGASLNEQFF
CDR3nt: TGTGCCAGCAGTAGCGGGGCCTCCCTGAATGAGCAGTTCTTC

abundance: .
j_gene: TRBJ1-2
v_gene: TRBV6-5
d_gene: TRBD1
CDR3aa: CASSPDRVSGYTF
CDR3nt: TGTGCCAGCAGTCCAGACAGGGTCAGCGGCTACACCTTC

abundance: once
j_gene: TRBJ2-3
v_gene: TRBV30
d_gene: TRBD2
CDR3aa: CAWSPTSPTHPLTSTDTQYF
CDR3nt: TGTGCCTGGAGTCCGACTAGCCCAACCCACCCGTTAACTAGCACAGATACGCAGTATTTT

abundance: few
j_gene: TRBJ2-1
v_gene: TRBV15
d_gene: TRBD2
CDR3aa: CATSDARGTSGPRGEQFF
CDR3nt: TGTGCCACCAGCGATGCCCGCGGGACTAGCGGGCCCCGGGGTGAGCAGTTCTTC

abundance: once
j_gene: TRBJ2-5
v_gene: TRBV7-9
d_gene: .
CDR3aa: CASSYLGASGLKETQYF
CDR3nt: TGTGCCAGCAGCTATCTGGGGGCTAGCGGACTTAAAGAGACCCAGTACTTC

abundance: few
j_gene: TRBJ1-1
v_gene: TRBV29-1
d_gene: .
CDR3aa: CSVVTGGRTEAFF
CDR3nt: TGCAGCGTCGTGACAGGCGGGAGGACTGAAGCTTTCTTT

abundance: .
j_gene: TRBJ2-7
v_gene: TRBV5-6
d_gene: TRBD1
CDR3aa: CASSGGTGTYEQYF
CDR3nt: TGTGCCAGCAGCGGAGGGACAGGCACCTACGAGCAGTACTTC

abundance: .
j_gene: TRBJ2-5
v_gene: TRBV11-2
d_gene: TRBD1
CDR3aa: CASSQGTGVVETQYF
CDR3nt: TGTGCCAGCAGCCAAGGGACAGGGGTTGTGGAGACCCAGTACTTC

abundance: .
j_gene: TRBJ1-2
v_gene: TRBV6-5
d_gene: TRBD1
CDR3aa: CASSQGQPNGYTF
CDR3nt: TGTGCCAGCAGCCAGGGACAGCCAAATGGCTACACCTTC

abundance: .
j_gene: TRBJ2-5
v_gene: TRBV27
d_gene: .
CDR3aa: CASSSGTAEETQYF
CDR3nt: TGTGCCAGCAGTTCCGGGACGGCCGAAGAGACCCAGTACTTC

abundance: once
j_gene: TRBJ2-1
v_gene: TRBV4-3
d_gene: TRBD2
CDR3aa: CASSQGTSGIGEQFF
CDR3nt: TGCGCCAGCAGTCAAGGGACTAGCGGGATAGGTGAGCAGTTCTTC

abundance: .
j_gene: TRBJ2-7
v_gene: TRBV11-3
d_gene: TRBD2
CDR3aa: CASSPRDYPYEQYF
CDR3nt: TGTGCCAGCAGCCCACGGGACTACCCCTACGAGCAGTACTTC

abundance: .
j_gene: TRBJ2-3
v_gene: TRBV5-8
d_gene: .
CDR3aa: CASSLEQVTDTQYF
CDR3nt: TGTGCCAGCAGCTTGGAACAGGTCACAGATACGCAGTATTTT

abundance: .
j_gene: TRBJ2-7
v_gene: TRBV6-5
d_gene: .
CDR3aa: CASSYSQDVVYEQYF
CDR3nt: TGTGCCAGCAGTTACTCACAGGACGTGGTCTACGAGCAGTACTTC

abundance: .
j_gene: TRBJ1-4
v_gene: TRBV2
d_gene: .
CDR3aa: CASTRTVDEKLFF
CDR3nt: TGTGCCAGCACTCGGACGGTCGATGAAAAACTGTTTTTT

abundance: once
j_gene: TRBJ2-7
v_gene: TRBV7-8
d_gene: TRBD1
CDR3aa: CASSSDRGYYEQYF
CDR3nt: TGTGCCAGCAGCTCGGACAGGGGGTACTACGAGCAGTACTTC

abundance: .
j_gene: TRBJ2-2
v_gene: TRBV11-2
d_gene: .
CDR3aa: CASSLGQGSTGELFF
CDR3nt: TGTGCCAGCAGCTTAGGCCAGGGGAGCACCGGGGAGCTGTTTTTT

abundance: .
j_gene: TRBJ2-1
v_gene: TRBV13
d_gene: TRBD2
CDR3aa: CASSPPSGQHNEQFF
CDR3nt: TGTGCCAGCAGCCCTCCTAGCGGGCAACACAATGAGCAGTTCTTC

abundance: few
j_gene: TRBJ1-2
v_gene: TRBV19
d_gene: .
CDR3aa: CASSIGTYYGYTF
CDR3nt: TGTGCCAGTAGTATCGGCACGTACTATGGCTACACCTTC

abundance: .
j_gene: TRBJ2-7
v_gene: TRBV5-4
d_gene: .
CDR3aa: CASSPGTGVLAGTYEQYF
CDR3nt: TGTGCCAGCAGCCCCGGGACAGGGGTGCTAGCGGGAACCTACGAGCAGTACTTC

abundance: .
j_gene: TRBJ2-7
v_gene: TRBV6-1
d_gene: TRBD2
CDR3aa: CASRGRGRGLGEQYF
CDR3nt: TGTGCCAGCAGGGGTCGCGGGAGGGGTCTGGGGGAGCAGTACTTC

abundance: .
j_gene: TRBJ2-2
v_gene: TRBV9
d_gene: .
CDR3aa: CASSRGSYTGELFF
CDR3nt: TGTGCCAGCAGCCGGGGGAGTTACACCGGGGAGCTGTTTTTT

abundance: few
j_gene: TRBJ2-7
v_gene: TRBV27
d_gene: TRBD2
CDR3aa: CASTRAGTSGMYEQYF
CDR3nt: TGTGCCAGCACCCGAGCGGGGACTAGCGGGATGTACGAGCAGTACTTC

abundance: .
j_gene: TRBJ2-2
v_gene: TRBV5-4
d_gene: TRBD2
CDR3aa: CATRSSGSYPGELFF
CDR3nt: TGTGCCACCAGAAGCAGCGGGAGCTACCCCGGGGAGCTGTTTTTT

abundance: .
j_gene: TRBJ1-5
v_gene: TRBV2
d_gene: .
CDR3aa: CASSGTGGQPQHF
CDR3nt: TGTGCCAGCAGTGGGACCGGCGGTCAGCCCCAGCATTTT

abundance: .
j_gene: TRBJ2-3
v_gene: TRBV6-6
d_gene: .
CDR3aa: CASSYVGTSTDTQYF
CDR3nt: TGTGCCAGCAGTTACGTCGGGACTAGCACAGATACGCAGTATTTT

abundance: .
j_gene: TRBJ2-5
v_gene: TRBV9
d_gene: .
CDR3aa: CASSVDGSVETQYF
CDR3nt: TGTGCCAGCAGCGTAGACGGGAGTGTTGAGACCCAGTACTTC

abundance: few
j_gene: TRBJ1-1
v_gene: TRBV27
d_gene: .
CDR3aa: CASSLWGGNTEAFF
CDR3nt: TGTGCCAGCAGTTTATGGGGGGGGAACACTGAAGCTTTCTTT

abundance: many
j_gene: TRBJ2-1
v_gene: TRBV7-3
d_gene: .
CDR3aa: CASSPRDRTQNNEQFF
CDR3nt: TGTGCCAGCAGCCCCAGGGATAGGACACAAAACAATGAGCAGTTCTTC

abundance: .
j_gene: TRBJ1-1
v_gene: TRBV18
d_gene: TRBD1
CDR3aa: CASSPPTGGGTEAFF
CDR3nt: TGTGCCAGCTCACCACCGACAGGGGGCGGCACTGAAGCTTTCTTT

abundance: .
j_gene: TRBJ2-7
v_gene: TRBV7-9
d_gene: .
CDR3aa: CASSSNMEQYF
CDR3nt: TGTGCCAGCAGCTCCAATATGGAGCAGTACTTC

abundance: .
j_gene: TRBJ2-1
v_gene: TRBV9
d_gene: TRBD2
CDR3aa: CASSAPGSGRLGSYNEQFF
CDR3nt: TGTGCCAGCAGCGCCCCGGGTAGCGGGAGGTTGGGGTCCTACAATGAGCAGTTCTTC

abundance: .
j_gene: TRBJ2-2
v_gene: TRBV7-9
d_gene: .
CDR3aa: CASRPGWGFSGELFF
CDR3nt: TGTGCCAGCAGACCAGGGTGGGGGTTCTCCGGGGAGCTGTTTTTT

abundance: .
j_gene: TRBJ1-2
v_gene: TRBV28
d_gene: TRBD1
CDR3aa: CASQDRLDYGYTF
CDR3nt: TGTGCCAGCCAGGACAGGCTTGACTATGGCTACACCTTC

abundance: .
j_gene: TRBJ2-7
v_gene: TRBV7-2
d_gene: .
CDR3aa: CASSSGQGRSYEQYF
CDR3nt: TGTGCCAGCAGCTCGGGGCAGGGACGATCCTACGAGCAGTACTTC

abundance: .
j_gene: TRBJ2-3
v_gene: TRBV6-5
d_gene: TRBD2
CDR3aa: CASSYLAGGGDTQYF
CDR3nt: TGTGCCAGCAGTTACCTAGCGGGAGGTGGAGATACGCAGTATTTT

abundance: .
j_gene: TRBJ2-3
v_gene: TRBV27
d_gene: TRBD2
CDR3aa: CASSLSWVGRELTDTQYF
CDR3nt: TGTGCCAGCAGTTTATCCTGGGTTGGGCGGGAGTTGACAGATACGCAGTATTTT

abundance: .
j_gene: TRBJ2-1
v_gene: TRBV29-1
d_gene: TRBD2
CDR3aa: CSVSGRAGSYNEQFF
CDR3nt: TGCAGCGTTAGCGGGAGGGCGGGTTCGTACAATGAGCAGTTCTTC

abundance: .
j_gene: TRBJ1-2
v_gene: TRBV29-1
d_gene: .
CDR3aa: CSVEDQGGYTF
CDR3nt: TGCAGCGTTGAAGACCAGGGAGGCTACACCTTC

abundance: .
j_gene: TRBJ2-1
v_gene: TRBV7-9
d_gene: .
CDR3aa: CASQGMSGFLNEQFF
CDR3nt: TGTGCCAGCCAAGGAATGAGCGGGTTCCTCAATGAGCAGTTCTTC

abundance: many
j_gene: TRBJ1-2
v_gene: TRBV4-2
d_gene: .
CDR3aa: CASSSTASNYGYTF
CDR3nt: TGTGCCAGCAGTTCGACAGCGTCTAACTATGGCTACACCTTC

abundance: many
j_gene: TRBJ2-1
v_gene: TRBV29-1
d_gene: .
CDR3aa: CSVRSPTYNEQFF
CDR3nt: TGCAGCGTTCGCAGTCCCACTTACAATGAGCAGTTCTTC

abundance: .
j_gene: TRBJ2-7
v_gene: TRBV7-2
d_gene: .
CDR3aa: CASSYSGPGTYEQYF
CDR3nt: TGTGCCAGCAGCTACTCAGGGCCAGGTACCTACGAGCAGTACTTC

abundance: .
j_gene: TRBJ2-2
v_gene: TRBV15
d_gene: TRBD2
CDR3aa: CATSTNWGGTGELFF
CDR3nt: TGTGCCACCAGCACTAACTGGGGGGGCACCGGGGAGCTGTTTTTT

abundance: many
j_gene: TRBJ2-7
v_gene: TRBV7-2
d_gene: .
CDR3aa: CASSFVRSYEQYF
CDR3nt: TGTGCCAGCAGCTTCGTTCGTTCCTACGAGCAGTACTTC

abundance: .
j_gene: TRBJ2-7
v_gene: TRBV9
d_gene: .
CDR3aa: CASSVGGGKSYEQYF
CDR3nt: TGTGCCAGCAGCGTAGGAGGCGGAAAATCCTACGAGCAGTACTTC

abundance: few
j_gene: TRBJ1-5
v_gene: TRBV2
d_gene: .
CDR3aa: CASTGIGNQPQHF
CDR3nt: TGTGCCAGCACAGGGATCGGCAATCAGCCCCAGCATTTT

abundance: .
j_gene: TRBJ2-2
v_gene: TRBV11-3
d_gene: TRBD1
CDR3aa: CASSPLGTASGELFF
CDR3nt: TGTGCCAGCAGCCCCCTCGGGACAGCGTCCGGGGAGCTGTTTTTT

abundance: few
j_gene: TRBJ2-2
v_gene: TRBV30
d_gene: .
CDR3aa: CAWSPRPGELFF
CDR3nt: TGTGCCTGGAGTCCCCGTCCCGGGGAGCTGTTTTTT

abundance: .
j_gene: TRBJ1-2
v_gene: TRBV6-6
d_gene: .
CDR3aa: CASSTGTAYGYTF
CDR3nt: TGTGCCAGCAGTACCGGGACGGCCTATGGCTACACCTTC

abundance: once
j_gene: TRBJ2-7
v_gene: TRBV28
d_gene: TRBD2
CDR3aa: CASTRGGTDLSEQYF
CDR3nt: TGTGCCAGCACCCGGGGGGGGACGGACTTAAGCGAGCAGTACTTC

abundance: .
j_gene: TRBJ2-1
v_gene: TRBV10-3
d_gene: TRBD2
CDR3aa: CAISDGRSNEQFF
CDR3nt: TGTGCCATCAGTGACGGGAGGAGCAATGAGCAGTTCTTC